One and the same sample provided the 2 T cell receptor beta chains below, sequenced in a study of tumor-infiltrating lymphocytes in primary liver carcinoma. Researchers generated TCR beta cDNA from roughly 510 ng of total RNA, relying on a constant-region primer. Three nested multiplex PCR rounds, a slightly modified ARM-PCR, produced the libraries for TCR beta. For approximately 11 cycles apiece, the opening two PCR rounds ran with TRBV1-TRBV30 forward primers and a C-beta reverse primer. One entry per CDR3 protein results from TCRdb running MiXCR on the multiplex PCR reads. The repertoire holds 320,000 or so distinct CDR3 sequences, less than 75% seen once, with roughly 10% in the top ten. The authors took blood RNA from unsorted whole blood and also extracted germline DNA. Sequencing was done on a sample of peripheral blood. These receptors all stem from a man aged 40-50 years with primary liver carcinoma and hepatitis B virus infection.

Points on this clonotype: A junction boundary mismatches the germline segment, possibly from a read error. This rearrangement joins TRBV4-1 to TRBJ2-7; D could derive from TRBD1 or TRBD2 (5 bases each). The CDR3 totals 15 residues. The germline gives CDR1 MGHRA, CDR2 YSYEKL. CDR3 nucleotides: TGCGCCAGCAGCCATGTATTGGGGCGGGTCTACGAGCGGTACTTC. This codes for CASSHVLGRVYERYF.

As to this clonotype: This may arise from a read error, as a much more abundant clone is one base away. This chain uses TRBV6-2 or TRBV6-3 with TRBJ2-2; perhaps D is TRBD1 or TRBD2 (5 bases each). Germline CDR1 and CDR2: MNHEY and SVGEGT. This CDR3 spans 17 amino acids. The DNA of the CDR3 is TGTGCCAGCAGTTTTCCGGGGCATAGTGGATCCACCGGGGTGCTGTTTTTT. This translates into CASSFPGHSGSTGVLFF.